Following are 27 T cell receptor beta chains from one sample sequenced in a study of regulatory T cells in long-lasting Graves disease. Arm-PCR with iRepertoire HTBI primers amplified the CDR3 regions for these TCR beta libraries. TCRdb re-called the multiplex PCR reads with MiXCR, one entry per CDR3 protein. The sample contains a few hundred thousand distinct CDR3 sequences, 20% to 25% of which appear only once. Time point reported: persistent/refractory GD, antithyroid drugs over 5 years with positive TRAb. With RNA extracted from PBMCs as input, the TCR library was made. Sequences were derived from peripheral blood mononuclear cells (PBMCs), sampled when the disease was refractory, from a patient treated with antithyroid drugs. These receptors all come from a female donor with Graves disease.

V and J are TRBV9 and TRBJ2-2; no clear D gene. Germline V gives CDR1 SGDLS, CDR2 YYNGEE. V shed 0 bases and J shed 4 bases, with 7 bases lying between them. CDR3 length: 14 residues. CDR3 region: CASSVEQFTGELFF. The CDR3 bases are TGTGCCAGCAGCGTAGAACAGTTCACCGGGGAGCTGTTTTTT. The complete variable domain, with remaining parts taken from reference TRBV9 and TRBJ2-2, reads DSGVTQTPKHLITATGQRVTLRCSPRSGDLSVYWYQQSLDQGLQFLIQYYNGEERAKGNILERFSAQQFPDLHSELNLSSLELGDSALYFCASSVEQFTGELFFGEGSRLTVL.

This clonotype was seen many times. In DNA form, the CDR3 reads TGCGCCAGCAGCTTGACAGGGCGGGCGAACACTGAAGCTTTCTTT. Encoded protein: CASSLTGRANTEAFF. The rearrangement joins TRBV5-1 to TRBJ1-1; possibly TRBD1 for D (6 bases). The germline V gene encodes CDR1 SGHRS and CDR2 YFSETQ. Trimming pared 1 base from V and 1 base from J, leaving 11 bases between. This CDR3 has 15 residues.

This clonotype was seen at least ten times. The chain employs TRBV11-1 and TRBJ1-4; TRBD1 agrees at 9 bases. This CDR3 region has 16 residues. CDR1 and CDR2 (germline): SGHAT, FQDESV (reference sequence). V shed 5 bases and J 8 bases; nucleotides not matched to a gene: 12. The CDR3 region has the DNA TGTGCCAGCAGCCTTATGGGGACAGGGTCGGAAGAAAAACTGTTTTTT. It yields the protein CASSLMGTGSEEKLFF.

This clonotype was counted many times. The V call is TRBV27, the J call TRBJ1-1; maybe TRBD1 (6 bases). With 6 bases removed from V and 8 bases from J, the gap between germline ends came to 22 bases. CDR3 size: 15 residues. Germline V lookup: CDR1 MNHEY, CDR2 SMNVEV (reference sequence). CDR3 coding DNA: TGTGCCAGCAGCCCTACCCCGGGGGGGCGTGGGGAAGCTTTCTTT. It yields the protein CASSPTPGGRGEAFF.

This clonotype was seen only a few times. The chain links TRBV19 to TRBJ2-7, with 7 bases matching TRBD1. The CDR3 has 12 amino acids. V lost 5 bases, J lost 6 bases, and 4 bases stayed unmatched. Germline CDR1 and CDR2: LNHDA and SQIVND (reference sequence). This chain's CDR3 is CASSFTGAEQYF. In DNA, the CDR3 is TGTGCCAGTAGTTTCACAGGGGCCGAGCAGTACTTC.

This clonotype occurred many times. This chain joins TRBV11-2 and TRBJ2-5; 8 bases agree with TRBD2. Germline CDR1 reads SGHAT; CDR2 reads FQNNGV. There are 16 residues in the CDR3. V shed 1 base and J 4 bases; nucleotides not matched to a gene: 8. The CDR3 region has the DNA TGTGCCAGCAGCTTAGGCGGGGGGCGCAGGGGAGAGACCCAGTACTTC. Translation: CASSLGGGRRGETQYF.

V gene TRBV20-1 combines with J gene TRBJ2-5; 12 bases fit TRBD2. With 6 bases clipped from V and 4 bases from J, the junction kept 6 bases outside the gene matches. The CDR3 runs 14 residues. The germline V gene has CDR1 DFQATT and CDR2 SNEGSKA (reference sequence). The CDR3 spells CSARTSGTRETQYF. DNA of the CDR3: TGCAGTGCCCGGACTAGCGGGACGCGAGAGACCCAGTACTTC.

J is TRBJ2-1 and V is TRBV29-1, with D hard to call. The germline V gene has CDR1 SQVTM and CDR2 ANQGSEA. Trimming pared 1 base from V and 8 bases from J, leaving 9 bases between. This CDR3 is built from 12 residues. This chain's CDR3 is CSVEVDSYEQFF. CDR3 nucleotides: TGCAGCGTTGAAGTCGACTCTTATGAGCAGTTCTTC.

The CDR3 is CASGGLIGTGNFKDLFYEQYF. As DNA, the CDR3 is TGTGCCAGCGGGGGTCTAATCGGGACAGGGAACTTTAAGGACTTATTCTACGAGCAGTACTTC. V and J are TRBV25-1 and TRBJ2-7; TRBD1 agrees at 9 bases. Germline V gene sequence: CDR1 MGHDK, CDR2 SYGVNS. With V trimmed by 8 bases and J by 3 bases, 29 bases remained unmatched. The length of the CDR3 is 21 residues.

The chain's CDR3 is CASSSDQGIQTEAFF. The CDR3, as DNA: TGCGCCAGCAGCTCCGACCAGGGAATTCAGACTGAAGCTTTCTTT. The rearrangement uses TRBV5-1 and TRBJ1-1; perhaps TRBD1 as D (5 bases). Germline V gene data show CDR1 as SGHRS and CDR2 as YFSETQ. Trimming left V 3 bases short and J 5 bases short, with 17 bases between. This CDR3 comprises 15 residues. Combining the CDR3 with reference TRBV5-1 and TRBJ1-1 gives the whole variable domain KAGVTQTPRYLIKTRGQQVTLSCSPISGHRSVSWYQQTPGQGLQFLFEYFSETQRNKGNFPGRFSGRQFSNSRSEMNVSTLELGDSALYLCASSSDQGIQTEAFFGQGTRLTVV.

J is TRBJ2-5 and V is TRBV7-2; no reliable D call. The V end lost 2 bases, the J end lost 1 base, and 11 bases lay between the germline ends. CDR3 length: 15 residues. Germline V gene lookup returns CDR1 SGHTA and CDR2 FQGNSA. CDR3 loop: CASSLSSVGQETQYF. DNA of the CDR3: TGTGCCAGCAGCTTATCTTCGGTCGGCCAAGAGACCCAGTACTTC.

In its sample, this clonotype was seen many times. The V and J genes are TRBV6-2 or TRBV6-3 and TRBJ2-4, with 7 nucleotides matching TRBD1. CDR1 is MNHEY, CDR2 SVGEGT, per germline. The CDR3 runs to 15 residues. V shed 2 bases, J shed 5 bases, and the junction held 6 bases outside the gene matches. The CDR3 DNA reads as TGTGCCAGCAGTTACAGGGGGCGCGTTCAAAACATTCAGTACTTC. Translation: CASSYRGRVQNIQYF.

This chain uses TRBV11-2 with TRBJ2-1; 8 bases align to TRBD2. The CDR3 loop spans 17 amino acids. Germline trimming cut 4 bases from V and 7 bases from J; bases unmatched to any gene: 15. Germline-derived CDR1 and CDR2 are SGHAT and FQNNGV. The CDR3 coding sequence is TGTGCCAGCAGCTCCCCAAGGGGCGGGAGGAACGGGAATGAGCAGTTCTTC. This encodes CASSSPRGGRNGNEQFF.

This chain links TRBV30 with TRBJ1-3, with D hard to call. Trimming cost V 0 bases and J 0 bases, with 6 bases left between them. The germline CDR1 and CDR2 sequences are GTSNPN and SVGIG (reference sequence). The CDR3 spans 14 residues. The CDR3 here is CAWSVTASGNTIYF. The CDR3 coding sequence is TGTGCCTGGAGTGTAACAGCCTCTGGAAACACCATATATTTT.

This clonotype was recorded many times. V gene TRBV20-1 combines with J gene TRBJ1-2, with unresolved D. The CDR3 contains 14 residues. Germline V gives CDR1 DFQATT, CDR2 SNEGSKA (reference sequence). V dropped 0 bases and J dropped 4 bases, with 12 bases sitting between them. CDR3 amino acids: CSARDLLGSYGYTF. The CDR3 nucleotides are TGCAGTGCTAGAGATCTTCTGGGCAGCTATGGCTACACCTTC.

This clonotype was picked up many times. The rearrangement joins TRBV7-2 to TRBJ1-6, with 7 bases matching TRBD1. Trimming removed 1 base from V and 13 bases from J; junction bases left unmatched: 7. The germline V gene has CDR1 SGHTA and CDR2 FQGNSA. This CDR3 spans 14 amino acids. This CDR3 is CASSLGGQFSPLHF. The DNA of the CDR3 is TGTGCCAGCAGCTTAGGGGGACAGTTTTCGCCCCTCCACTTT.

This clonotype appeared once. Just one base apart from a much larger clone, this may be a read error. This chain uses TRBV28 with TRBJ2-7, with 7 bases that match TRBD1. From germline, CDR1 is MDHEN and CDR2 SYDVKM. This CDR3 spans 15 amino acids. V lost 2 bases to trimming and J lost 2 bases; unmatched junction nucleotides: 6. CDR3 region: CASSLPGGSPYEQYF. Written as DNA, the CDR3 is TGTGCCAGCAGTTTACCAGGGGGAAGCCCCTACGAGCAGTACTTC.

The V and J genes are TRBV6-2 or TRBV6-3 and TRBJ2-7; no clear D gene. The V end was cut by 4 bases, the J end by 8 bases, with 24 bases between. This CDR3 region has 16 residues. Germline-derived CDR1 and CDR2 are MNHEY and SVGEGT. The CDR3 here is CASSSFYPDTVRKQYF. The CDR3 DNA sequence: TGTGCCAGCAGTTCATTCTATCCGGATACCGTACGGAAGCAGTACTTC.

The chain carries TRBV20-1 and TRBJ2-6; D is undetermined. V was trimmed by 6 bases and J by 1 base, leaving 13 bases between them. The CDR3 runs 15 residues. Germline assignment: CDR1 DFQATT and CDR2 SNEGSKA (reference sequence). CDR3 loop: CSAPTDASGANVLTF. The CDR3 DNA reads TGCAGTGCGCCGACGGACGCATCTGGGGCCAACGTCCTGACTTTC.

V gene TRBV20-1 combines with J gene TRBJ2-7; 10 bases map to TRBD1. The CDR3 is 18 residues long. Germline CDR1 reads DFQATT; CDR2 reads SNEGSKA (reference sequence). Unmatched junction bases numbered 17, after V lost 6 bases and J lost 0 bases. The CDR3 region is CSANSRDRGGKISYEQYF. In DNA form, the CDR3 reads TGCAGTGCCAACAGCCGGGACAGGGGAGGAAAAATCTCCTACGAGCAGTACTTC.

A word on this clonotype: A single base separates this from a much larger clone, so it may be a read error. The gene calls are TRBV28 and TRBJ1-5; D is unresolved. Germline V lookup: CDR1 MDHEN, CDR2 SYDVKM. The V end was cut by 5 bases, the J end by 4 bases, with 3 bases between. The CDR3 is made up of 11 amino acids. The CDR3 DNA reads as TGTGCCAGCAGTGCAAATCAGCCCCAGCATTTT. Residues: CASSANQPQHF.

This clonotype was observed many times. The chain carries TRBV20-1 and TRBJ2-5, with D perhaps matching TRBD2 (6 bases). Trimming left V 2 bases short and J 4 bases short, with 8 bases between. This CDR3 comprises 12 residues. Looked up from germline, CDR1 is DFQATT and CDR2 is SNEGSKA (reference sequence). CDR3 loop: CSARLSGETQYF. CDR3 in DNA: TGCAGTGCTAGACTTAGCGGAGAGACCCAGTACTTC.

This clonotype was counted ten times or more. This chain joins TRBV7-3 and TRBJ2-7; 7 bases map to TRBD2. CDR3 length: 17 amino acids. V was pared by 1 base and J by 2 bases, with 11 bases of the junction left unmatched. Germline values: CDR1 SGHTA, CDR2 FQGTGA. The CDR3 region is CASSLNPTSSGPYEQYF. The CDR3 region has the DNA TGTGCCAGCAGCTTAAACCCTACCTCTAGCGGCCCCTACGAGCAGTACTTC. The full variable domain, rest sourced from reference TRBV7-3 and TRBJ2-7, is GAGVSQTPSNKVTEKGKYVELRCDPISGHTALYWYRQSLGQGPEFLIYFQGTGAADDSGLPNDRFFAVRPEGSVSTLKIQRTERGDSAVYLCASSLNPTSSGPYEQYFGPGTRLTVT.

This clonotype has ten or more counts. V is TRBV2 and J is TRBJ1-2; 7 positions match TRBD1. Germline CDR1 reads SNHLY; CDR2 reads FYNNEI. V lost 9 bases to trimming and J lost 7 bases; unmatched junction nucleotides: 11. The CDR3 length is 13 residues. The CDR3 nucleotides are TGTGCCAGTCGGGACAGTGGGGGCCTTGGCTACACCTTC. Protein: CASRDSGGLGYTF.

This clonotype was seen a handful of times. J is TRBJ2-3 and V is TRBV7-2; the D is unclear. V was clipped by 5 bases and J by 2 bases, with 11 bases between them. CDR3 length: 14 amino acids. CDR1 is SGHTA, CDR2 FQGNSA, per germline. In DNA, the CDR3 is TGTGCCAGCAGCCCACGTTCCTTCACAGATACGCAGTATTTT. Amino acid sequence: CASSPRSFTDTQYF.

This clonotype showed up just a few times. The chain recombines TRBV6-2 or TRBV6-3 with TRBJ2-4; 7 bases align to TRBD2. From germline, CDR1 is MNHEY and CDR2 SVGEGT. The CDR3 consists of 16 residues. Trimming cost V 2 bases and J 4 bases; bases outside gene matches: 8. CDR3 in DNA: TGTGCCAGCAGTTACGGCCGACCAGCGGGGAAAAACATTCAGTACTTC. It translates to CASSYGRPAGKNIQYF.

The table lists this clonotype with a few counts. CDR3 sequence: CASSLEPQGFAEAFF. DNA for the CDR3: TGCGCCAGCAGCTTGGAACCTCAGGGGTTCGCTGAAGCTTTCTTT. The chain carries TRBV5-1 and TRBJ1-1; D perhaps matches TRBD1 (6 bases). The CDR3 spans 15 residues. CDR1 is SGHRS, CDR2 YFSETQ, per germline. Trimming removed 0 bases at V and 6 bases at J, with 15 bases between.